This TCR beta chain was captured by sequencing in a study of identical twins. The study, taken as a whole, reports: Beta out-of-frame twin sharing showed a weaker excess.

TCRdb called the 5' RACE reads again in MiXCR, with one record for every CDR3 protein. The table includes about 890,000 distinct CDR3 sequences, 9% to 15% detected once. This clonotype has at least ten counts. Its antigen is still unknown. Trimming cost V 6 bases and J 6 bases; bases outside gene matches: 8. The CDR3 sequence is 15 residues long. The same sample was also used in a study of yellow fever vaccine responses in identical twins.

Sequenced input: PBMCs. The receptor comes from a young woman in good health. The chain employs TRBV12-3 or TRBV12-4 and TRBJ2-2; TRBD1 matches 9 bases. CDR3 bases: TGTGCCAGCAGCCCCGGGACAGGGTTCGCCGGGGAGCTGTTTTTT. Its protein product is CASSPGTGFAGELFF.